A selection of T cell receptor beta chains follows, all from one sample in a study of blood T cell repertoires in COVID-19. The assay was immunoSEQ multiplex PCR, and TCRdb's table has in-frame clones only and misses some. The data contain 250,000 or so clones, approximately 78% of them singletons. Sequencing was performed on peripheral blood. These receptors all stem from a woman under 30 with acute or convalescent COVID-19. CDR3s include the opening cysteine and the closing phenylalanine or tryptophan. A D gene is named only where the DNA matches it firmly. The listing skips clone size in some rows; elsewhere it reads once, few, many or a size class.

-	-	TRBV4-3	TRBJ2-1	TGCGCCAGCAGCCAATACGAGGGCGTCGGGAATGAGCAGTTCTTC	CASSQYEGVGNEQFF
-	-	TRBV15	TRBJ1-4	TGTGCCACCAGCCTTCACGGGGGATTTAATGAAAAACTGTTTTTT	CATSLHGGFNEKLFF
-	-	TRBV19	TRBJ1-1	TGTGCCAGTACCCCCGGACAGCGGATGAACACTGAAGCTTTCTTT	CASTPGQRMNTEAFF
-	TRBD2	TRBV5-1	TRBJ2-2	TGCGCCAGCAGTTCTCGGACAAAAAGCCGGCTAGCGGGATGGGCGAACACCGGGGAGCTGTTTTTT	CASSSRTKSRLAGWANTGELFF
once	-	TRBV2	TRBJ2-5	TGTGCCCATGGGGGGACAGAAGAGACCCAGTACTTC	CAHGGTEETQYF
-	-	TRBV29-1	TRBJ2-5	TGCAGCGTTGGTCTCCCACAGGGCTACCAAGAGACCCAGTACTTC	CSVGLPQGYQETQYF
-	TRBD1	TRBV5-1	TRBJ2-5	TGCGCCAGCGCCCAGAAGCCGGGACAGGGAGAGACCCAGTACTTC	CASAQKPGQGETQYF
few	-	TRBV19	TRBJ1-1	TGTGCCAGTAGTAGAGGGGGGAACACTGAAGCTTTCTTT	CASSRGGNTEAFF
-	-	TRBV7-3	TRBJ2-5	TGTGCCAGCAGCTTAACGGGGGCCCTCCAAGAGACCCAGTACTTC	CASSLTGALQETQYF
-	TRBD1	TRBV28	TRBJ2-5	TGTGCCAGCAGAGACCCGACAGGGTCGGAGACCCAGTACTTC	CASRDPTGSETQYF
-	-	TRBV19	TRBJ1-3	TGTGCCAGTAGCCGTCAGGATAGAGCAATCTCTGGAAACACCATATATTTT	CASSRQDRAISGNTIYF
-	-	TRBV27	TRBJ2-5	TGTGCCAGCAGTTTGTATTGGTCGCAGGGTCGGAGTAGGCAAGAGACCCAGTACTTC	CASSLYWSQGRSRQETQYF
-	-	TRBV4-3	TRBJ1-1	TGCGCCAGCAGCCAAGGAGCAGGGGTAGGCACTGAAGCTTTCTTT	CASSQGAGVGTEAFF
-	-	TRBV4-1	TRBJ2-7	TGCGCCAGCAGCCAAGCGTGGGGGCACGCCTACGAGCAGTACTTC	CASSQAWGHAYEQYF
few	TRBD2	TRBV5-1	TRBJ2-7	TGCGCCAGCAGCTTGGCTAGCGGGCGCTCCTACGAGCAGTACTTC	CASSLASGRSYEQYF
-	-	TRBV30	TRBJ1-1	TGTGCCTGGAATGAACAGAAGAACACTGAAGCTTTCTTT	CAWNEQKNTEAFF
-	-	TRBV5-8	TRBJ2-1	TGTGCCAGCAGCTCCTTAAATGAGCAGTTCTTC	CASSSLNEQFF
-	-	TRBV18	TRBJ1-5	TGTGCCAGCTCACCGAGGGGGAGTCAGCCCCAGCATTTT	CASSPRGSQPQHF
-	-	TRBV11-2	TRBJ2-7	TGTGCCAGCAGCCCCCCATACGCAGGGCCAAGCTCCTACGAGCAGTACTTC	CASSPPYAGPSSYEQYF
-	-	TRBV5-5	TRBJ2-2	TGTGCCAGCAGTACTATCGACAGCGACACCGGGGAGCTGTTTTTT	CASSTIDSDTGELFF
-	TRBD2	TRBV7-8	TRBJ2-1	TGTGCCAGCTCAGGACAATGGGGACTAGCGGGAGACCGCTCCTACAATGAGCAGTTCTTC	CASSGQWGLAGDRSYNEQFF
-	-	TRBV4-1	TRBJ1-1	TGCGCCAGCAGCCCTTGGGAGGGGCTGAACACTGAAGCTTTCTTT	CASSPWEGLNTEAFF
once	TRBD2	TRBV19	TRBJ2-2	TGTGCCAGTAGTATCTCTTGGACATCTAGGCGCGGGAGTACCGGGGAGCTGTTTTTT	CASSISWTSRRGSTGELFF
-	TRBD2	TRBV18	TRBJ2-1	TGTGCCAGCTCACCCGGACTAGCGGGAGGCTACAATGAGCAGTTCTTC	CASSPGLAGGYNEQFF
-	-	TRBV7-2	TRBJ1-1	TGTGCCAGCAGGCCAGGGATGGGGAACACTGAAGCTTTCTTT	CASRPGMGNTEAFF
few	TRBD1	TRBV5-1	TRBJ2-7	TGCGCCAGCAGCAGCCGACAGGGACCTACCTACGAGCAGTACTTC	CASSSRQGPTYEQYF
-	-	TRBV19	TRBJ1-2	TGTGCCAGTAGTATTTTAGAGATATCTATGAGAGGCTACACCTTC	CASSILEISMRGYTF